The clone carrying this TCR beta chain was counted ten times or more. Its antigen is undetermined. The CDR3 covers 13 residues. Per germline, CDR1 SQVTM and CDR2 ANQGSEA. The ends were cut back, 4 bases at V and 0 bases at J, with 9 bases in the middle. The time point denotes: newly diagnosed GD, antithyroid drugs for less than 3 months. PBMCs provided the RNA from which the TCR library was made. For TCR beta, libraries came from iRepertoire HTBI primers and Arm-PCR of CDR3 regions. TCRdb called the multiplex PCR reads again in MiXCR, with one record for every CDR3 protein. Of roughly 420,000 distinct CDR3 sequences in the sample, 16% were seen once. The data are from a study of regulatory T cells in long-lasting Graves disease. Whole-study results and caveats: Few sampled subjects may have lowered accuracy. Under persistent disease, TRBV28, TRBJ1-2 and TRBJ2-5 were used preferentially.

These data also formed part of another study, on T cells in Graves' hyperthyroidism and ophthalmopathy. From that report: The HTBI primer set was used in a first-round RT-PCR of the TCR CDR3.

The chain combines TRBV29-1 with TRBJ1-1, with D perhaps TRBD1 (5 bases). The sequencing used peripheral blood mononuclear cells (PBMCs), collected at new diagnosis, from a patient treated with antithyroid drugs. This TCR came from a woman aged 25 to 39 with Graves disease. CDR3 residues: CSVAGLMNTEAFF. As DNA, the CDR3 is TGCAGCGTTGCGGGACTCATGAACACTGAAGCTTTCTTT. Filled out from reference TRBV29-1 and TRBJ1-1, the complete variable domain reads SAVISQKPSRDICQRGTSLTIQCQVDSQVTMMFWYRQQPGQSLTLIATANQGSEATYESGFVIDKFPISRPNLTFSTLTVSNMSPEDSSIYLCSVAGLMNTEAFFGQGTRLTVV.